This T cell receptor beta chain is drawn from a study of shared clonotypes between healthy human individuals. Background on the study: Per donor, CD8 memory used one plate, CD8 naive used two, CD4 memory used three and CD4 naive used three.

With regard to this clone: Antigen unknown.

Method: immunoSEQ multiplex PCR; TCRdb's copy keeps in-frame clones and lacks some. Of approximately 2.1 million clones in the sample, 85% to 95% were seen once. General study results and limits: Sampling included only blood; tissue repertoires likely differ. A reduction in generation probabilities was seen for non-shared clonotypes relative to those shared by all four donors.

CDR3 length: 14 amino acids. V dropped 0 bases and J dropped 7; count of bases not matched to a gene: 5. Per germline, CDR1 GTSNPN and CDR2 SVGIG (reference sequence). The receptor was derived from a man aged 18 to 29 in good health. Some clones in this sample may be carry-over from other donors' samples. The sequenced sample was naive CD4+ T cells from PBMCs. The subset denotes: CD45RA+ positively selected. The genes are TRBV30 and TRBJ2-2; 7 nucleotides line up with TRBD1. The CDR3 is CAWSVQGSVGELFF. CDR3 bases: TGTGCCTGGAGTGTACAGGGGTCTGTCGGGGAGCTGTTTTTT.